A selection of T cell receptor beta chains follows, all from one sample in a study of Tregs in tolerant kidney transplant recipients. The repertoire was sequenced with immunoSEQ multiplex PCR; TCRdb's copy has only in-frame clones and lacks some. The sample yields about 64,000 clones, approximately 98% seen once. Sequenced material: Tregs from blood, taken before the transplant. All receptors derive from a human donor who received a combined kidney and bone marrow transplant. The CDR3 runs from the conserved cysteine through the conserved F or W. D genes are given only for firm matches. Size is omitted from some rows. Given values are once, few, many or a class for expanded clones.

clone_size	d_call	v_call	j_call	cdr3_aa	cdr3_nt
.	.	TRBV5-1	TRBJ1-2	CASSAGHLSYGYTF	TGCGCCAGCAGCGCAGGACACCTATCCTATGGCTACACCTTC
once	TRBD2	TRBV5-1	TRBJ2-1	CASSFWGSGGAEQFF	TGCGCCAGCAGCTTCTGGGGCAGCGGGGGGGCCGAGCAGTTCTTC
once	TRBD1	TRBV7-9	TRBJ1-2	CASSFTGGSYGYTF	TGTGCCAGCAGCTTTACAGGGGGCTCCTATGGCTACACCTTC
.	.	TRBV7-2	TRBJ2-5	CASSLSVRGVETQYF	TGTGCCAGCAGCTTAAGTGTACGGGGTGTGGAGACCCAGTACTTC
.	.	TRBV29-1	TRBJ1-2	CSVEGIGLLGLVTF	TGCAGCGTTGAGGGTATCGGACTACTCGGTTTAGTCACCTTC
.	.	TRBV4-1	TRBJ2-2	CASSQEGAGGELFF	TGCGCCAGCAGCCAAGAGGGGGCTGGCGGGGAGCTGTTTTTT
once	.	TRBV7-9	TRBJ1-5	CASSFSYQPQHF	TGTGCCAGCAGCTTTTCGTATCAGCCCCAGCATTTT
.	.	TRBV19	TRBJ1-2	CASRTHGQHKNYGYTF	TGTGCCAGTAGAACCCATGGACAGCACAAAAACTATGGCTACACCTTC
.	.	TRBV29-1	TRBJ1-2	CSVDGGNGYTF	TGCAGCGTGGACGGGGGGAATGGCTACACCTTC
.	.	TRBV5-1	TRBJ1-1	CASSRGQLTEAFF	TGCGCCAGCAGCAGAGGACAGCTCACTGAAGCTTTCTTT
.	TRBD2	TRBV19	TRBJ2-7	CASSSLPGLAGASYEQYF	TGTGCCAGTAGTTCTCTTCCGGGACTAGCGGGGGCCTCCTACGAGCAGTACTTC
.	.	TRBV11-3	TRBJ2-1	CASSFQGADNEQFF	TGTGCCAGCAGCTTTCAGGGTGCGGACAATGAGCAGTTCTTC
.	TRBD2	TRBV18	TRBJ2-1	CASSGYSGENEQFF	TGTGCCAGCTCAGGATATAGCGGGGAAAATGAGCAGTTCTTC
.	TRBD2	TRBV4-1	TRBJ2-7	CASSIGPSGGSYEQYF	TGCGCCAGCAGCATTGGGCCATCGGGGGGATCCTACGAGCAGTACTTC
.	TRBD2	TRBV2	TRBJ2-2	CASTEGLNTGELFF	TGTGCCAGCACTGAGGGACTAAACACCGGGGAGCTGTTTTTT
.	.	TRBV20-1	TRBJ2-2	CSALGAGELFF	TGCAGCGCGCTAGGTGCCGGGGAGCTGTTTTTT
.	TRBD1	TRBV6-1	TRBJ2-1	CASSEKRGRIPEQFF	TGTGCCAGCAGTGAAAAGAGGGGGCGTATCCCCGAGCAGTTCTTC
.	TRBD1	TRBV10-3	TRBJ2-1	CATRRGTGDYNEQFF	TGTGCCACCCGCCGGGGGACAGGTGACTACAATGAGCAGTTCTTC
.	TRBD1	TRBV6-1	TRBJ1-2	CAGAGDRVRGGYTF	TGTGCCGGAGCGGGGGACAGGGTGCGGGGAGGCTACACCTTC
.	.	TRBV5-6	TRBJ1-2	CASSATRVGYTF	TGTGCCAGCAGCGCAACCAGGGTGGGCTACACCTTC
.	TRBD2	TRBV2	TRBJ2-3	CARGGLAVLQQISRRTDTQYF	TGTGCCAGGGGGGGACTAGCGGTACTGCAGCAGATCTCCCGTCGCACAGATACGCAGTATTTT
.	TRBD1	TRBV7-9	TRBJ1-2	CASSPGTGGITRGYTF	TGTGCCAGCAGCCCCGGGACAGGGGGTATAACCCGTGGCTACACCTTC
.	.	TRBV7-2	TRBJ2-7	CASSLHPRAYEQYF	TGTGCCAGCAGCTTACACCCCCGAGCCTACGAGCAGTACTTC
.	TRBD1	TRBV7-3	TRBJ1-2	CASSLKGQGHYGYTF	TGTGCCAGCAGCTTAAAGGGACAGGGGCACTATGGCTACACCTTC
.	.	TRBV10-3	TRBJ2-7	CAISEQSYEQYF	TGTGCCATCAGTGAGCAATCCTACGAGCAGTACTTC
.	.	TRBV2	TRBJ1-5	CASSAGVGQPQHF	TGTGCCAGCAGTGCCGGGGTAGGACAGCCCCAGCATTTT
.	.	TRBV29-1	TRBJ1-1	CSVYDRGNTEAFF	TGCAGCGTTTATGACCGAGGGAACACTGAAGCTTTCTTT
.	.	TRBV19	TRBJ1-5	CASSIGGFSNQPQHF	TGTGCCAGTAGTATCGGAGGATTTAGCAATCAGCCCCAGCATTTT
.	TRBD1	TRBV7-2	TRBJ2-4	CASSLSGGTENIQYF	TGTGCCAGCAGCCTGTCAGGGGGTACCGAAAACATTCAGTACTTC
.	.	TRBV28	TRBJ1-2	CASIPPLGGGYGYTF	TGTGCCAGCATTCCCCCCCTGGGCGGGGGATATGGCTACACCTTC
.	TRBD2	TRBV5-1	TRBJ2-7	CASSFRLAGGISYEQYF	TGCGCCAGCAGCTTTAGGCTAGCGGGAGGGATCTCCTACGAGCAGTACTTC
.	.	TRBV11-1	TRBJ2-5	CASRGHYQETQYF	TGTGCCAGCAGGGGCCATTACCAAGAGACCCAGTACTTC
.	.	TRBV5-1	TRBJ2-7	CASSLFTGKVGEQYF	TGCGCCAGCAGCTTGTTTACAGGGAAGGTGGGCGAGCAGTACTTC
.	.	TRBV7-8	TRBJ1-2	CASSPRRAGALYGYTF	TGTGCCAGCAGCCCCCGCCGGGCAGGGGCCCTCTATGGCTACACCTTC
.	TRBD1	TRBV6-1	TRBJ1-2	CASSVRDRGGYTF	TGTGCCAGCAGTGTGAGGGACAGGGGTGGCTACACCTTC
.	TRBD2	TRBV11-3	TRBJ2-5	CASSLGITSGRFQETQYF	TGTGCCAGCAGCTTAGGCATTACTAGCGGGAGGTTCCAAGAGACCCAGTACTTC
.	TRBD1	TRBV6-5	TRBJ2-1	CASSSQGVSYSEQFF	TGTGCCAGCAGTTCTCAGGGGGTATCCTACAGTGAGCAGTTCTTC
once	.	TRBV18	TRBJ2-3	CASSPNTDTQYF	TGTGCCAGCTCACCCAACACAGATACGCAGTATTTT
.	.	TRBV10-3	TRBJ1-1	CAISGGDTEAFF	TGTGCCATCAGTGGCGGGGACACTGAAGCTTTCTTT
.	.	TRBV7-9	TRBJ1-2	CASSLIGQRAYGYTF	TGTGCCAGCAGCTTAATTGGTCAAAGAGCCTATGGCTACACCTTC
.	TRBD1	TRBV15	TRBJ1-2	CATSRVQGIGYTF	TGTGCCACCAGCAGAGTACAGGGGATAGGCTACACCTTC
.	.	TRBV5-5	TRBJ1-2	CASSLQGNYGYTF	TGTGCCAGCAGCTTGCAGGGGAACTATGGCTACACCTTC
once	.	TRBV25-1	TRBJ2-7	CASSVTRQPYEQYF	TGTGCCAGCAGTGTGACGAGACAGCCCTACGAGCAGTACTTC
.	.	TRBV30	TRBJ1-2	CAWRRSPPDYGYTF	TGTGCCTGGAGGCGTTCCCCCCCCGATTATGGCTACACCTTC
.	TRBD1	TRBV5-1	TRBJ1-3	CASSYGQGARNTIYF	TGCGCCAGCAGTTACGGACAGGGGGCTCGAAACACCATATATTTT
once	TRBD1	TRBV19	TRBJ1-6	CASSSTQGDSPLHF	TGTGCCAGTAGTAGCACCCAGGGGGATTCACCCCTCCACTTT
.	.	TRBV28	TRBJ2-3	CASSAGLGAQYF	TGTGCCAGCAGTGCCGGACTGGGTGCGCAGTATTTT
.	TRBD1	TRBV7-3	TRBJ2-3	CASSSTGVGTDTQYF	TGTGCCAGCAGCTCAACAGGGGTGGGCACAGATACGCAGTATTTT